This TCR beta chain derives from a study of control samples from healthy donors and cancer patients. TCRdb's copy holds only in-frame clones and misses some; the assay was immunoSEQ multiplex PCR. The sample has 170,000 or so clones, 94% seen once. Germline V gives CDR1 PRHDT, CDR2 FYEKMQ (reference sequence). The CDR3 spans 15 residues. V gave up 5 bases and J gave up 5 bases; unmatched junction bases: 7. This clonotype was sampled from a woman aged 18-35 years in good health. The sequencing sample was made of blood. This chain uses TRBV13 with TRBJ1-5; 9 bases agree with TRBD1. The CDR3 region is CASSLSGTGYQPQHF. The CDR3 DNA sequence: TGTGCCAGCAGCCTTTCCGGGACAGGGTATCAGCCCCAGCATTTT.